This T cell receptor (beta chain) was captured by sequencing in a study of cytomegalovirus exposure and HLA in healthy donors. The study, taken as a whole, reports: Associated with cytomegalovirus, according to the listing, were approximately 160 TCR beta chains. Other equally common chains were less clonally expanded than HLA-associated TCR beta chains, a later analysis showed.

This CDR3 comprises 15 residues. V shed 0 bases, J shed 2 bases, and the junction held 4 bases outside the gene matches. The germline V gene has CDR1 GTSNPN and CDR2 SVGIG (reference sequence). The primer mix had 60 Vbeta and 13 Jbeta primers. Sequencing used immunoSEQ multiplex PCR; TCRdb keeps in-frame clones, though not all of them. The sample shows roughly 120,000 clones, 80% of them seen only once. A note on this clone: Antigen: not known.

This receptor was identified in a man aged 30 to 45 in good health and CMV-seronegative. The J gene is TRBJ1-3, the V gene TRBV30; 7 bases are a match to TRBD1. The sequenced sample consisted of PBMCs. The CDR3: CAWSVTGSTGNTIYF. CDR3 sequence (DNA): TGTGCCTGGAGTGTGACAGGGAGCACTGGAAACACCATATATTTT.